This T cell receptor beta chain is from a study of T cells after yellow fever vaccination. General observations from the study: FACS-sorted repertoires could harbor abundant contaminating bulk-population clonotypes.

Template-switching 5'RACE yielded the TCR cDNA; a universal primer site and UMIs were added in the process. TCRdb recomputed calls from the 5' RACE reads with MiXCR, one row per CDR3 protein. The sample carries around 400,000 distinct CDR3 sequences, 11% recorded once. Points on this clonotype: Its antigen is not known.

J lost 5 bases, V lost 5 bases, and 9 bases had no gene match. This CDR3 has 15 residues. Germline V gene data show CDR1 as SGHTA and CDR2 as FQGNSA. The receptor comes from a man aged 18-30 years who received the YFV17D yellow fever vaccine. This chain uses TRBV7-2 with TRBJ2-1; 7 bases fit TRBD2. The sample was PBMCs, taken on the day of the first yellow fever vaccination. The CDR3 DNA sequence: TGTGCCAGCAGCCCCAGCGGGGTTGAAAACAATGAGCAGTTCTTC. As protein: CASSPSGVENNEQFF.